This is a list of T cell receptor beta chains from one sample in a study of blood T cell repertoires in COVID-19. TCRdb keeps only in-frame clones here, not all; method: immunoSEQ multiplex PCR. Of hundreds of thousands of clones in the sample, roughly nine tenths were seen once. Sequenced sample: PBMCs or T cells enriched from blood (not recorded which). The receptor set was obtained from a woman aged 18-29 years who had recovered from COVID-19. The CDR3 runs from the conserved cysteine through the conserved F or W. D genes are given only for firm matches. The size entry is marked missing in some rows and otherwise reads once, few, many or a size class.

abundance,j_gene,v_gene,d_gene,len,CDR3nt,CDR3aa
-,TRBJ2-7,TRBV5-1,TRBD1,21,TGCGCCAGCAGCCCGGGACAGGGGTTGCCCACGGAACTAGTGGGGTCCTACGAGCAGTACTTC,CASSPGQGLPTELVGSYEQYF
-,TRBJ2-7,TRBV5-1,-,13,TGCGCCAGCAGCCCGGACCCGGGGTACGAGCAGTACTTC,CASSPDPGYEQYF
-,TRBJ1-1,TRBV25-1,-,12,TGTGCCAGCAGTCCGGGGAGCACTGAAGCTTTCTTT,CASSPGSTEAFF
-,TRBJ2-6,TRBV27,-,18,TGTGCCAGCCAAGCCCGTGTTTATAAGCGCTCTGGGGCCAACGTCCTGACTTTC,CASQARVYKRSGANVLTF
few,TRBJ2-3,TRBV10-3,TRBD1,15,TGTGCCATCAGTGAGCCGACAGGGAGCACAGATACGCAGTATTTT,CAISEPTGSTDTQYF
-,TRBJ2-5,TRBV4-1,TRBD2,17,TGCGCCAGCAGCCAAGGGCGGGGGGGGTCGTACCAAGAGACCCAGTACTTC,CASSQGRGGSYQETQYF
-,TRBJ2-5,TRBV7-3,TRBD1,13,TGTGCCAGCAGCTCGGACAGGGAGGAGACCCAGTACTTC,CASSSDREETQYF
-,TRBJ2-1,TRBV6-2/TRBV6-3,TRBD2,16,TGTGCCAGCAGTGGCCCCTCTCGGGGGGGGAGGAATGAGCAGTTCTTC,CASSGPSRGGRNEQFF
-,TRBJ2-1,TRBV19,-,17,TGTGCCAGTAGTCTCCGCTACGAACGAGGGCAATACAATGAGCAGTTCTTC,CASSLRYERGQYNEQFF
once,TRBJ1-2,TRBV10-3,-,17,TGTGCCATCAGTGAGGACTACCGGTCCCCCGAAGGCTATGGCTACACCTTC,CAISEDYRSPEGYGYTF
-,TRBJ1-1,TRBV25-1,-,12,TGTGCCAGCAGTGTGGGGGCAACTGAAGCTTTCTTT,CASSVGATEAFF
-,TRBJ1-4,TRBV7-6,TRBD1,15,TGTGCCAGCAGCACGACAGGGGGACATAATGAAAAACTGTTTTTT,CASSTTGGHNEKLFF
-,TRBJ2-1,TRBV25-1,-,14,TGTGCCAGCACCTCGGGACTGACAAACAATGAGCAGTTCTTC,CASTSGLTNNEQFF
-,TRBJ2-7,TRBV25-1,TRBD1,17,TGTGCCAGCAGTGAATATTTTCGACAGGGGGCTCGGGACGAGCAGTACTTC,CASSEYFRQGARDEQYF
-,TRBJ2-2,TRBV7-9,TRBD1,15,TGTGCCGCAAGAGTAGACAGGGCGAACACCGGGGAGCTGTTTTTT,CAARVDRANTGELFF
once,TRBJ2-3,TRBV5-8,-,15,TGTGCCAGCAGCTTGTCGAGGGGGAGCACAGATACGCAGTATTTT,CASSLSRGSTDTQYF
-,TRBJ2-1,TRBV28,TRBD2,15,TGTGCCAGCAGTTTGGGAGGCGGGGGGAGCAATGAGCAGTTCTTC,CASSLGGGGSNEQFF